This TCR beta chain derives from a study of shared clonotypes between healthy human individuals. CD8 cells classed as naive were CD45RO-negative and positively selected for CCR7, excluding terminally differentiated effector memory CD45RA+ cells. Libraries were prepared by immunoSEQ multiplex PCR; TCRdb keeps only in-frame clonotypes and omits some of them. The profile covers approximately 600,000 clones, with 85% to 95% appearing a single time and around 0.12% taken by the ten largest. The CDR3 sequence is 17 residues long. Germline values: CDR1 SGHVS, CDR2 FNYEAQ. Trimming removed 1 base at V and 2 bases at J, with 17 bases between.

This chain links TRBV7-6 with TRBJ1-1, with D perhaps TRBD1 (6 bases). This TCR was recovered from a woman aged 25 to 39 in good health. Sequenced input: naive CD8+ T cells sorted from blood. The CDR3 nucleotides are TGTGCCAGCAGCTTAGGGGATGCAGGGGTCCGAAACACTGAAGCTTTCTTT. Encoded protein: CASSLGDAGVRNTEAFF.